These T cell receptor beta chains were read from a single sample in a study of cytomegalovirus exposure and HLA in healthy donors. The protocol was immunoSEQ multiplex PCR, while the TCRdb copy is restricted to in-frame clones and leaves out a portion. The data contain fewer than 250,000 clones, about 80% of them singletons. Specimen: PBMCs. Every receptor here comes from a male donor in good health and CMV-seronegative. Both conserved end residues are part of each CDR3. The D gene is left open where the match is weak. Where a row states a size, it is once, few, many or the class of an expanded clone; other rows omit it.

clone size,V gene,J gene,D gene,CDR3 DNA,CDR3 protein
.,TRBV4-3,TRBJ2-2,TRBD1,TGCGCCAGCAGCCACGGACAGGGGTTGCGCACCGGGGAGCTGTTTTTT,CASSHGQGLRTGELFF
.,TRBV6-1,TRBJ2-5,.,TGTGCCAGCAGTGAACAGACAAGGAAGTACTTC,CASSEQTRKYF
few,TRBV6-6,TRBJ2-1,TRBD1,TGTGCCAGCAGTCTACAGGGGCCTTACAATGAGCAGTTCTTC,CASSLQGPYNEQFF
.,TRBV7-6,TRBJ2-1,TRBD2,TGTGCCAGCAGCTTAGGGGGACTAGTCAATGAGCAGTTCTTC,CASSLGGLVNEQFF
few,TRBV19,TRBJ2-3,.,TGTGCCAGTAGTCCCATCGGGGGGCGAATTAGCACAGATACGCAGTATTTT,CASSPIGGRISTDTQYF
.,TRBV6-5,TRBJ1-1,.,TGTGCCAGCAGTTTAAGCATGAACACTGAAGCTTTCTTT,CASSLSMNTEAFF
once,TRBV2,TRBJ1-5,.,TGTGCCAGCAGTGTGTCGGCAGGGGCCAAATATAGCAATCAGCCCCAGCATTTT,CASSVSAGAKYSNQPQHF
.,TRBV7-8,TRBJ2-6,.,TGTGCCAGCAGCTTAGTCAGTTACTCTGGGGCCAACGTCCTGACTTTC,CASSLVSYSGANVLTF
.,TRBV20-1,TRBJ1-2,.,TGCAGTGCTAGACCACCAGGTCTTTACACCTTC,CSARPPGLYTF
.,TRBV6-4,TRBJ2-2,TRBD1,TGTGCCAGCAGCAAGGCAGGGGGCGTCGGGGAGCTGTTTTTT,CASSKAGGVGELFF
.,TRBV18,TRBJ1-5,.,TGTGCCAGCTCACCGCGTGGGACACCGGATCAGCCCCAGCATTTT,CASSPRGTPDQPQHF
.,TRBV7-9,TRBJ1-2,TRBD1,TGTGCCAGCAGCTTAGGAAAAATGGACAGGTCACCTGGCTACACCTTC,CASSLGKMDRSPGYTF
.,TRBV7-9,TRBJ2-7,TRBD1,TGTGCCAGCAGCTTTCCGTCGGACAGGGGAATTTACGAGCAGTACTTC,CASSFPSDRGIYEQYF
.,TRBV6-5,TRBJ1-5,.,TGTGCCATCACCCTGGGGCAGGTCTCGGAGCCCCAGCATTTT,CAITLGQVSEPQHF
.,TRBV7-9,TRBJ1-4,.,TGTGCCAGCAGTCCTCCACCCGGGAATGAAAAACTGTTTTTT,CASSPPPGNEKLFF
few,TRBV28,TRBJ1-6,TRBD1,TGTGCCAGCAGCCGGGGGACAGGGGCCATCCTGCGGTCACCCCTCCACTTT,CASSRGTGAILRSPLHF
.,TRBV10-1,TRBJ2-6,TRBD1,TGCGCCAGCAGTTCTGACAGGGCCCTCTTCCTGACTTTC,CASSSDRALFLTF
.,TRBV7-2,TRBJ2-2,TRBD2,TGTGCCAGCAGCCCTCGGACTAGCGGGAGCCTCCTGGGTACCGGGGAGCTGTTTTTT,CASSPRTSGSLLGTGELFF
.,TRBV5-4,TRBJ2-2,.,TGTGCCAGCAGTCTCAGGAACACCGGGGAGCTGTTTTTT,CASSLRNTGELFF
.,TRBV6-6,TRBJ1-1,TRBD1,TGTGCCAGCAGTTTCCGGGACAGGAACACTAAAGCTTTCTTT,CASSFRDRNTKAFF
.,TRBV4-1,TRBJ1-1,.,TGCGCCAGCAGCCTGGCATTATTGACAGTTTTGAACACTGAAGCTTTCTTT,CASSLALLTVLNTEAFF
.,TRBV7-8,TRBJ2-3,.,TGTGCCAGCAGCCCACCGGGCGGGGATCCAGATACGCAGTATTTT,CASSPPGGDPDTQYF
.,TRBV5-4,TRBJ1-3,TRBD1,TGTGCCAGCAGCTTGGCCGCGGACAGGGCTGGAAACACCATATATTTT,CASSLAADRAGNTIYF
.,TRBV27,TRBJ1-3,.,TGTGCCGCGCGGAGTGCTGGAAACACCATATATTTT,CAARSAGNTIYF
.,TRBV18,TRBJ2-7,TRBD2,TGTGCCAGCTCACCCGCAGAGCGGGGGGCCTACGAGCAGTACTTC,CASSPAERGAYEQYF
.,TRBV9,TRBJ2-7,TRBD2,TGTGCCAGCAGCGTGTTGGCGGGAGGGATCTACGAGCAGTACTTC,CASSVLAGGIYEQYF
.,TRBV5-4,TRBJ2-7,TRBD1,TGTGCCAGCAGCTTGGGTGGACAGGGACCCTACGAGCAGTACTTC,CASSLGGQGPYEQYF
.,TRBV7-8,TRBJ2-1,TRBD2,TGTGCCAGCAGCTTAGAACGACTAGCGGGGCGGCAGCGTGAGCAGTTCTTC,CASSLERLAGRQREQFF
.,TRBV19,TRBJ1-1,.,TGTGCCAGTAGTATCCGGACACGCCGGGACACTGAAGCTTTCTTT,CASSIRTRRDTEAFF
few,TRBV2,TRBJ2-7,.,TGTGCCAGCAGTGGGACTTCATACGAGCAGTACTTC,CASSGTSYEQYF
.,TRBV5-6,TRBJ2-1,TRBD1,TGTGCCAGCAGCTTCCTGACAGGGTGGAATGAGCAGTTCTTC,CASSFLTGWNEQFF
.,TRBV19,TRBJ2-3,TRBD2,TGTGCCAGTAGTGTCGGACTAGCGGGAGGGCGAAGGGGGGCAGATACGCAGTATTTT,CASSVGLAGGRRGADTQYF
.,TRBV7-9,TRBJ2-1,TRBD2,TGTTCCAGCAGCCCCCGGACTAGCGGCCCCTACAATGAGCAGTTCTTC,CSSSPRTSGPYNEQFF
.,TRBV4-1,TRBJ2-7,TRBD2,TGCGCCAGCAGCCACCTACCGGGACACCTACTAGCGGGACAATCCTACGAGCAGTACTTC,CASSHLPGHLLAGQSYEQYF
.,TRBV28,TRBJ2-7,.,TGTGCCAGCAGTTTCGGAGCAGAGATATCCTACGAGCAGTACTTC,CASSFGAEISYEQYF
.,TRBV7-9,TRBJ1-5,.,TGTGCCAGCAGCTTAGGAGCCCCTAGCAATCAGCCCCAGCATTTT,CASSLGAPSNQPQHF
.,TRBV4-3,TRBJ2-5,.,TGCGCCAGCAGCCAAGAAATCTCCCAAGAGACCCAGTACTTC,CASSQEISQETQYF
.,TRBV27,TRBJ2-3,TRBD1,TGTGCCAGCAGTCCGAGGGGGCGGACAGATACGCAGTATTTT,CASSPRGRTDTQYF
.,TRBV6-5,TRBJ1-3,.,TGTGCCAGCAGTTATCGGGGAAGAGGTGGAAACACCATATATTTT,CASSYRGRGGNTIYF
.,TRBV7-6,TRBJ2-1,.,TGTGCCAGCAGCTCCGCGGCGAATGAGCAGTTCTTC,CASSSAANEQFF
.,TRBV30,TRBJ1-3,.,TGTGCCTGGCTCCGTGGAAACACCATATATTTT,CAWLRGNTIYF
once,TRBV6-4,TRBJ2-3,TRBD1,TGTGCCAGCAGTCAATTAACAGGGGGCGGGAAAGATACGCAGTATTTT,CASSQLTGGGKDTQYF
.,TRBV14,TRBJ2-1,TRBD2,TGTGCCAGCAGCCAAGTGGTAGCGGGAGGGCATGAGCAGTTCTTC,CASSQVVAGGHEQFF
.,TRBV7-2,TRBJ1-1,.,TGTGCCAGCAGCTTAGAGAGGCAAACTGAAGCTTTCTTT,CASSLERQTEAFF
.,TRBV6-6,TRBJ2-3,.,TGTGCCAGCAGTACCATAGTATCAGATACGCAGTATTTT,CASSTIVSDTQYF